The sequence of this T cell receptor beta chain was determined in a study of T cells in Graves' hyperthyroidism and ophthalmopathy. At the level of the study: It was at initial diagnosis, before any treatment, that peripheral blood was collected.

This clonotype was observed many times. Germline lookup yields CDR1 SQVTM and CDR2 ANQGSEA. V lost 0 bases to trimming and J lost 1 base; unmatched junction nucleotides: 13. This CDR3 is 18 amino acids long. It was RNA transcripts that yielded the amplified TCR beta CDR3 regions. First-round RT-PCR of the TCR CDR3 relied on the HTBI primer set. From the multiplex PCR reads, TCRdb called clonotypes with MiXCR, one entry per CDR3 protein. The data hold under 450,000 distinct CDR3 sequences, with more than 15% observed a single time. Patients were aged 18 to 65, had disease duration under 2 months, and had newly diagnosed hyperthyroidism.

The rearrangement joins TRBV29-1 to TRBJ1-2, with TRBD1 identical over 8 bases. Material for sequencing was blood. The receptor was isolated from a woman younger than 35 with Graves' hyperthyroidism. CDR3: CSVEDPGTGPSFNYGYTF. The CDR3 nucleotides are TGCAGCGTTGAAGATCCCGGGACAGGCCCCTCGTTTAACTATGGCTACACCTTC. Combining the CDR3 with reference TRBV29-1 and TRBJ1-2 gives the whole variable domain SAVISQKPSRDICQRGTSLTIQCQVDSQVTMMFWYRQQPGQSLTLIATANQGSEATYESGFVIDKFPISRPNLTFSTLTVSNMSPEDSSIYLCSVEDPGTGPSFNYGYTFGSGTRLTVV.